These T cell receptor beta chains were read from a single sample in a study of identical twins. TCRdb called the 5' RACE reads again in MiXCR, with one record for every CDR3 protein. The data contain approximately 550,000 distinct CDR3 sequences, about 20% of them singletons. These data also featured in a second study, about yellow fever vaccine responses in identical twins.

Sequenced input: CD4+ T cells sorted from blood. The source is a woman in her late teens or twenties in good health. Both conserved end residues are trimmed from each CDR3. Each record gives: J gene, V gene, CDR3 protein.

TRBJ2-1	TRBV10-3	ALSERQMSSF
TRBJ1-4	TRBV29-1	SVQRQGENEKLF
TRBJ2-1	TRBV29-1	STTSGSSYNEQF
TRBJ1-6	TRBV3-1	ASSQRLADNSPLH
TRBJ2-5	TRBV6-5	ASSYMGQGASKETQY
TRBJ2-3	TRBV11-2	ASSLDAGITDTQY
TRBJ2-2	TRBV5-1	ASSSGQDTGELF
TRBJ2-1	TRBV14	ASSQFGGSYEQF
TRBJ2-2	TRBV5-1	ASSTGRATGELV
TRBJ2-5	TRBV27	ASSVLGLGQETQY
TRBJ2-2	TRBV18	ASSPLGLMNTGELF
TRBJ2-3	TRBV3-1	ASSRVGATDTQY
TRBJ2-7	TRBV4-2	ASSQATGTSSYEQY
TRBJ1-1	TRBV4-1	ASSQVGGTGRTEAF
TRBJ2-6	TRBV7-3	ASSPGLTVFGANVLT
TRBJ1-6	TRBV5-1	ASSWGQKNSPLH
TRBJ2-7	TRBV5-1	ASSLGVLNPYEQY
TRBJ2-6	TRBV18	ASSPSLGLAGTGANVLT
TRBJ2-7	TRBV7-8	ASSTLAPYEQY
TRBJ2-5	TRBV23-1	ASSQSWRGGETQY
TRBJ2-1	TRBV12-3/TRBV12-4	ASSLSRANNEQF
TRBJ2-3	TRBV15	ATSRDPDRSTDTQY
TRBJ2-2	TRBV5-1	ASSLEAGNTGELF
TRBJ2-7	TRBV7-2	ASRAGTGIYEQY
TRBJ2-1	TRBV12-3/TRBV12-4	ASSLFVDYNEQF
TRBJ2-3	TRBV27	ASHQRQGWSDTQY
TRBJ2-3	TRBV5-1	ASKGIASTDTQY
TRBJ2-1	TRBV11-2	ASSSLAGGPQNEQF
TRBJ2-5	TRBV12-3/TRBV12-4	ASNYLSGKSQETQY
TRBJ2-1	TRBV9	ASSVELADSEQF
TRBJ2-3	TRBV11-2	ASTTGHFPDTQY
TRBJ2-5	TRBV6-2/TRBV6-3	ASSRPWETQY
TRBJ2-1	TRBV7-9	ASSQTGFRNEQF
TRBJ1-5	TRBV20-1	SAMTTGGSNQPQH
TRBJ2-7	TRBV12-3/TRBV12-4	ASSLWTSGRYEQY
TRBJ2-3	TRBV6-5	ASSYLSGKRERATDTQY
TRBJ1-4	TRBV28	ASNPAGTGSSGLF
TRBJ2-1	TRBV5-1	ASSVKTSGRIRYNEQF
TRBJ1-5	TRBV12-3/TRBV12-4	ASRRAPNQPQH
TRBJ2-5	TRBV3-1	ASSLRATSGSGETQY
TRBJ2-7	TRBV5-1	ASSLTQGVYEQY
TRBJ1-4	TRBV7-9	ASSLGPGDEKLF
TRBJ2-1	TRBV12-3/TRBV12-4	ASSLEPGRNDNEQF
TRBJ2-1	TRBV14	ASSHSRGFNNEQF
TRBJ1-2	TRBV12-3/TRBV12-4	ASSLVTVLTIGYT
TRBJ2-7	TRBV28	ASSPYGKQGTYEQY
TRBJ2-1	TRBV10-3	AISGGLNEQF
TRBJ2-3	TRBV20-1	SARDVQGSDTQY
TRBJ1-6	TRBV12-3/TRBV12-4	ASSLASQLGNSPLH
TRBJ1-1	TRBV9	ASSSNLITPEAF
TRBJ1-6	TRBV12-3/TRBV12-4	ASSSSRAGTGDSPLH
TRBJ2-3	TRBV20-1	SARRGGGGMSSTDTQY
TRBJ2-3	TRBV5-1	ASSLKTSGRKDTQY
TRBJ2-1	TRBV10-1	ASSIDTEQF
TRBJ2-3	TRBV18	ASSRSGDTDTQY
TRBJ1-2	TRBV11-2	ASSYPGQGGGYT
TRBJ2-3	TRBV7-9	ASSLVAFTDTQY
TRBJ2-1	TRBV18	ASSPVGQGAYNEQF
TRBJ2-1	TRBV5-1	ASSLESGSSYNEQF